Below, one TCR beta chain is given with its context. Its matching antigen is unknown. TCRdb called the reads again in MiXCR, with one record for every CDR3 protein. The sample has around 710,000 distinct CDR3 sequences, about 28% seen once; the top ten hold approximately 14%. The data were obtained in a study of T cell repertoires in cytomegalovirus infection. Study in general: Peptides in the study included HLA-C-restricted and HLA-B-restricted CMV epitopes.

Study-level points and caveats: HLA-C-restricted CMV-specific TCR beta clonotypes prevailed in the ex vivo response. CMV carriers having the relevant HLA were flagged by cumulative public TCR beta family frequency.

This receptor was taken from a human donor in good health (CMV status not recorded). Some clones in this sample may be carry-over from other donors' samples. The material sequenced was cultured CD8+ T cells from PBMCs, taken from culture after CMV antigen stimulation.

The CDR3 DNA is TGTGCCAGCAGCTCAGACAGGGCCCAGAACACCGGGGAGCTGTTTTTT. Translating gives CASSSDRAQNTGELFF. This chain uses TRBV5-6 with TRBJ2-2; 7 bases line up with TRBD1. There are 16 residues in the CDR3. CDR1 and CDR2 (germline): SGHDT, YYEEEE. Losses at the gene ends were 3 bases for V and 1 base for J; bases not matched to a gene: 6. The whole variable domain, filled in from reference TRBV5-6 and TRBJ2-2, reads DAGVTQSPTHLIKTRGQQVTLRCSPKSGHDTVSWYQQALGQGPQFIFQYYEEEERQRGNFPDRFSGHQFPNYSSELNVNALLLGDSALYLCASSSDRAQNTGELFFGEGSRLTVL.